This T cell receptor (beta chain) was documented in a study of T cells in Graves' hyperthyroidism and ophthalmopathy. On the study more broadly: Before treatment of any kind, peripheral blood was taken at initial diagnosis.

Study-wide results and caveats: In the blood, most expanded thyroid clonotypes above 0.001 appeared as well.

With 5 bases clipped from V and 0 bases from J, the junction kept 9 bases outside the gene matches. In germline, CDR1 is MNHEY, CDR2 SMNVEV (reference sequence). The CDR3 consists of 18 residues. This clonotype was seen many times. What it binds is unknown. If no ophthalmopathy progression occurred within 18 months, Graves' hyperthyroidism was stable. PBMCs were sourced from approximately 9 ml fresh peripheral blood. Amplified TCR beta CDR3 regions came from RNA transcripts. First-round RT-PCR targeting the TCR CDR3 was performed with the HTBI primer set. TCRdb recomputed calls from the multiplex PCR reads with MiXCR, one row per CDR3 protein. Seen here are a few hundred thousand distinct CDR3 sequences, roughly a fifth observed once, and the top ten hold around 50%.

This TCR derives from a woman aged 45 to 65 with Graves' hyperthyroidism. The rearrangement uses TRBV27 and TRBJ2-2; TRBD2 agrees at 10 bases. Sequenced sample: blood. In DNA form, the CDR3 reads TGTGCCAGCAGTCCCGGACTAGCGGACTATACGAACACCGGGGAGCTGTTTTTT. It encodes CASSPGLADYTNTGELFF.